The 2 T cell receptor beta chains in this list originate from one sample, sequenced in a study of T cells after yellow fever vaccination. Via MiXCR, TCRdb re-called the 5' RACE reads, giving one row per CDR3 protein. The repertoire holds around 300,000 distinct CDR3 sequences, with over 4% as singletons. The specimen comprised PBMCs, sampled 5 days after the yellow fever booster vaccination. All receptors come from a man aged 18 to 29 who received the YFV17D yellow fever vaccine.

This clonotype occurred a few times. The CDR3 DNA reads as TGTGCCAGCAGTTGGGCGGAGGGCAACTATGGCTACACCTTC. This encodes CASSWAEGNYGYTF. The V call is TRBV12-3 or TRBV12-4, the J call TRBJ1-2; no clear D. V was cut by 4 bases and J by 2 bases, with 11 bases left in between. This CDR3 comprises 14 residues.

This clonotype was seen a few times. The chain combines TRBV7-9 with TRBJ1-5; D not certain. V was clipped by 0 bases and J by 3 bases, with 3 bases between them. The length of the CDR3 is 13 residues. CDR1 and CDR2 from the germline V gene are SEHNR and FQNEAQ (reference sequence). The CDR3 bases are TGTGCCAGCAGCTTAGCCATCAATCAGCCCCAGCATTTT. The encoded protein is CASSLAINQPQHF.